The sequence of this T cell receptor beta chain was determined in a study of T-cell reconstitution after alpha-beta-depleted transplantation in children. Unique molecular identifiers were incorporated when the TCRbeta library was constructed. Each CDR3 protein is one row after TCRdb ran MiXCR on the PCR reads. The data show about 600,000 distinct CDR3 sequences, roughly a tenth seen once. CDR1 and CDR2 from the germline V gene are SGHRS and YFSETQ. V was pared by 5 bases and J by 0 bases, with 18 bases between. This CDR3 region has 17 residues. The TCR originated in a human donor who donated a stem cell graft to a child with acute myeloid leukemia. The J gene is TRBJ1-3, the V gene TRBV5-1; tentatively, D is TRBD1 (5 bases). The specimen comprised PBMCs from the stem cell graft donor, sampled from the stem cell graft. The CDR3 here is CASSRSRGPSSGNTIYF. DNA for the CDR3: TGCGCCAGCAGTCGTTCTCGGGGACCCAGCTCTGGAAACACCATATATTTT.